This record looks at one T cell receptor beta chain sequence and its context. The antigen remains undetermined. Method: immunoSEQ multiplex PCR; TCRdb's copy keeps in-frame clones and lacks some. The sample consists of under 20,000 clones, over 65% of them appearing once. CD4+ T cells from unexposed donors were obtained before the COVID-19 pandemic (2011-2018). CD4+ T cells were isolated from the cells after around 9 days of culture. The CDR3 spans 15 residues. Deletions cut 1 base from V and 2 bases from J, with 10 bases between. Per the germline V gene, CDR1 is LNHNV and CDR2 is YYDKDF (reference sequence). This entry comes from a study of CD4 T cells in relation to SARS-CoV-2 and coronaviruses. Study-wide findings and caveats: Crossreactivity was assessed only for spike protein, not other viral proteins.

Input material: CD4+ T cells from PBMCs, cultured in vitro. The rearrangement links TRBV15 to TRBJ2-3; tentative D call: TRBD1 (5 bases). The source is a human donor in good health. The CDR3 DNA follows: TGTGCCACCAGCAGAGTTGCAGGGTTCACAGATACGCAGTATTTT. As protein: CATSRVAGFTDTQYF. Looking up the rest from reference TRBV15 and TRBJ2-3 gives the full variable domain: DAMVIQNPRYQVTQFGKPVTLSCSQTLNHNVMYWYQQKSSQAPKLLFHYYDKDFNNEADTPDNFQSRRPNTSFCFLDIRSPGLGDTAMYLCATSRVAGFTDTQYFGPGTRLTVL.